These 15 T cell receptor beta chains share one sample of origin, sequenced in a study of blood T cell repertoires in COVID-19. This table comes from immunoSEQ multiplex PCR, and its TCRdb copy is limited to in-frame clones, with some not included. The sample includes under 200,000 clones, about four fifths of them seen just once. Sequenced material: peripheral blood. The receptors derive from a man between 65 and 85 years old with active or convalescent COVID-19.

The V gene is TRBV2, the J gene TRBJ2-2, with a tentative D call TRBD2 (6 bases). This CDR3 has 17 residues. V lost 8 bases and J 6 bases, leaving 25 bases between the germline ends. Germline V lookup: CDR1 SNHLY, CDR2 FYNNEI. The CDR3 loop reads CASFAGQAAGEAGELFF. The CDR3 nucleotides are TGTGCCAGCTTTGCGGGGCAGGCTGCGGGTGAGGCCGGGGAGCTGTTTTTT.

This clone was detected only once. The chain combines TRBV14 with TRBJ1-5, with unresolved D. V lost 6 bases to trimming and J lost 2 bases, with 14 bases between them. Germline V lookup: CDR1 SGHDN, CDR2 FVKESK. The length of the CDR3 is 15 residues. In nucleotides, the CDR3 is TGTGCCAGCAGTCTAGGAGGGAAGGGCAATCAGCCCCAGCATTTT. Its protein product is CASSLGGKGNQPQHF.

The chain employs TRBV6-2 or TRBV6-3 and TRBJ2-7, with 11 bases identical to TRBD2. Per germline, CDR1 MNHEY and CDR2 SVGEGT. This CDR3 has 14 residues. Unmatched junction bases numbered 3, after V lost 5 bases and J lost 3 bases. In DNA form, the CDR3 reads TGTGCCAGCAGTGGACTAGCGGGTTACTACGAGCAGTACTTC. Its translation is CASSGLAGYYEQYF.

V usage is TRBV6-6 and J usage is TRBJ1-5; D is possibly TRBD1 (6 bases). CDR1 and CDR2 (germline): MNHNY, SVGAGI (reference sequence). The germline V and J ends were trimmed by 5 bases and 7 bases, with 24 bases remaining between them. The CDR3 length is 17 residues. The CDR3 protein is CASSPGGQGLSRQPQHF. In DNA, the CDR3 is TGTGCCAGCAGTCCGGGAGGGCAGGGGCTATCTCGGCAGCCCCAGCATTTT.

The chain combines TRBV29-1 with TRBJ1-1; 7 bases map to TRBD1. V trimming: 2 bases; J trimming: 8 bases; junction bases outside the gene matches: 5. The CDR3 loop spans 12 amino acids. Germline CDR1 is SQVTM and CDR2 is ANQGSEA. The CDR3 protein is CSVEPSDREAFF. CDR3 bases: TGCAGCGTTGAACCGTCGGACAGGGAAGCTTTCTTT.

This CDR3 reads CASSPPDNYNYGYTF. DNA of the CDR3: TGTGCCAGCAGCCCGCCGGACAATTATAACTATGGCTACACCTTC. The rearrangement uses TRBV9 and TRBJ1-2, with D tentatively TRBD1 (5 bases). Germline loops: CDR1 SGDLS, CDR2 YYNGEE. Trimming took off 4 bases at V and 1 base at J, with 14 bases between the two ends. The CDR3 is made up of 15 amino acids.

This rearrangement joins TRBV14 to TRBJ1-2, with unresolved D. The CDR3 covers 12 residues. The germline V and J ends were trimmed by 3 bases and 7 bases, with 9 bases remaining between them. Germline V lookup: CDR1 SGHDN, CDR2 FVKESK. The CDR3 loop reads CASSHPGGGYTF. The CDR3 DNA reads as TGTGCCAGCAGCCATCCGGGTGGTGGCTACACCTTC.

J is TRBJ2-1 and V is TRBV7-6; D call uncertain. There are 15 residues in the CDR3. The V end lost 1 base, the J end lost 3 bases, and 10 bases lay between the germline ends. CDR1 SGHVS and CDR2 FNYEAQ come from the germline V gene. The CDR3 loop reads CASSLEPGVYNEQFF. As DNA, the CDR3 is TGTGCCAGCAGCTTAGAACCGGGTGTCTACAATGAGCAGTTCTTC. The full variable domain, in which reference TRBV7-6 and TRBJ2-1 provide the parts outside the CDR3, is GAGVSQSPRYKVTKRGQDVALRCDPISGHVSLYWYRQALGQGPEFLTYFNYEAQQDKSGLPNDRFSAERPEGSISTLTIQRTEQRDSAMYRCASSLEPGVYNEQFFGPGTRLTVL.

The chain joins TRBV7-2 to TRBJ1-5; 7 positions agree with TRBD1. CDR1 and CDR2 from the germline V gene are SGHTA and FQGNSA. This CDR3 has 14 residues. The V gene end was trimmed by 5 bases and the J gene end by 7 bases; junction bases not matched to a gene: 8. The CDR3 region has the DNA TGTGCCAGCAGCGCCGACAGGGCGCAGCAGCCCCAGCATTTT. Translating gives CASSADRAQQPQHF.

The chain couples TRBV7-6 to TRBJ2-5; the match to TRBD1 covers 9 bases. V shed 2 bases, J shed 5 bases, and the junction held 12 bases outside the gene matches. Germline V gene data show CDR1 as SGHVS and CDR2 as FNYEAQ. The CDR3 extends over 17 amino acids. The CDR3 coding sequence is TGTGCCAGCAGCTTAATAGGCCGGACAGGGGTTTTGGAGACCCAGTACTTC. Translating it yields CASSLIGRTGVLETQYF.

V is TRBV28 and J is TRBJ1-6; TRBD1 might be the D (6 bases). V shed 5 bases and J shed 2 bases, with 13 bases lying between them. Germline-derived CDR1 and CDR2 are MDHEN and SYDVKM. This CDR3 has 16 residues. Here the CDR3 DNA reads TGTGCCAGCAGTGTCCGGGGGGGGCCCTATAATTCACCCCTCCACTTT. This sequence encodes CASSVRGGPYNSPLHF.

The genes are TRBV19 and TRBJ2-3; TRBD1 matches 8 bases. Unmatched junction bases numbered 9, after V lost 10 bases and J lost 6 bases. Germline V CDR1 and CDR2: LNHDA, SQIVND (reference sequence). The CDR3 has 13 amino acids. CDR3 DNA: TGTGCCACCCAGGGGGCGAGAGGGGATACGCAGTATTTT. Protein product: CATQGARGDTQYF.

This rearrangement joins TRBV25-1 to TRBJ1-2, with a possible D match to TRBD1 (6 bases). Trimming stripped 1 base from V and 5 bases from J, with 14 bases between. The length of the CDR3 is 15 residues. Germline CDR1 is MGHDK and CDR2 is SYGVNS. In DNA form, the CDR3 reads TGTGCCAGCAGTGAATTTGCTGGGGGCCGGTATGGCTACACCTTC. Amino acid sequence: CASSEFAGGRYGYTF.

The CDR3 reads CASRSQGYTEAFF. Here the CDR3 DNA reads TGTGCCAGCAGATCACAGGGATACACTGAAGCTTTCTTT. The rearrangement links TRBV12-3 or TRBV12-4 to TRBJ1-1, with TRBD1 as a possible D gene (6 bases). V gave up 6 bases and J gave up 3 bases, with 11 bases separating them. The CDR3 length is 13 residues.

This clone turned up a few times. This chain uses TRBV7-9 with TRBJ1-2, with unresolved D. Germline V gives CDR1 SEHNR, CDR2 FQNEAQ (reference sequence). CDR3 length equals 13 residues. Trimming left V 7 bases short and J 2 bases short, with 11 bases between. The CDR3 sequence is CASTPSGNYGYTF. The CDR3, as DNA: TGTGCCAGCACCCCATCCGGGAACTATGGCTACACCTTC.